Listed here are 32 T cell receptor beta chains from one sample, sequenced in a study of identical twins. TCRdb ran MiXCR on the 5' RACE reads and lists one entry per CDR3 protein. The sample includes 510,000 or so distinct CDR3 sequences, about 16% of them seen just once. This sample was shared with a second study, whose subject was yellow fever vaccine responses in identical twins.

Sequences were obtained from CD4+ T cells sorted from blood. Every receptor here comes from a woman aged 18-30 years in good health.

This clonotype appeared a few times. V usage is TRBV5-1 and J usage is TRBJ2-7, with no clear D. Deletions cut 4 bases from V and 6 bases from J, with 14 bases between. Germline loops: CDR1 SGHRS, CDR2 YFSETQ. CDR3 length: 13 residues. The CDR3 DNA reads as TGCGCCAGCAGCCTTTCTCTTCTGGGCGAGCAGTACGTC. Encoded protein: CASSLSLLGEQYV.

This clonotype was counted once. CDR3 region: CASSHLAGNTGELFF. The DNA for the CDR3 is TGTGCCAGCAGCCACCTAGCGGGGAACACCGGGGAGCTGTTTTTT. The genes are TRBV3-1 and TRBJ2-2; 8 positions match TRBD2. In germline, CDR1 is LGHDT, CDR2 YNNKEL (reference sequence). Unmatched junction bases numbered 1, after V lost 3 bases and J lost 1 base. The CDR3 consists of 15 residues. Full variable domain (outside the CDR3, taken from reference TRBV3-1 and TRBJ2-2): DTAVSQTPKYLVTQMGNDKSIKCEQNLGHDTMYWYKQDSKKFLKIMFSYNNKELIINETVPNRFSPKSPDKAHLNLHINSLELGDSAVYFCASSHLAGNTGELFFGEGSRLTVL.

A single count supports this clonotype. The chain is built from TRBV2 and TRBJ1-1; no definite D call. The CDR3 has 13 amino acids. The germline V and J ends were trimmed by 0 bases and 4 bases, with 6 bases remaining between them. Per the germline V gene, CDR1 is SNHLY and CDR2 is FYNNEI. CDR3 bases: TGTGCCAGCAGTGAAGCGCTTTTCACTGAAGCTTTCTTT. Residues: CASSEALFTEAFF. The entire variable domain, with the rest obtained from reference TRBV2 and TRBJ1-1, is as follows: EPEVTQTPSHQVTQMGQEVILRCVPISNHLYFYWYRQILGQKVEFLVSFYNNEISEKSEIFDDQFSVERPDGSNFTLKIRSTKLEDSAMYFCASSEALFTEAFFGQGTRLTVV.

This clonotype has a handful of counts. The gene calls are TRBV12-3 or TRBV12-4 and TRBJ1-3, with D possibly TRBD1 on 6 matching bases. The CDR3 has 15 amino acids. Trimming took off 6 bases at V and 2 bases at J, with 14 bases between the two ends. The CDR3 here is CASSLGGGTGNTIYF. In DNA, the CDR3 is TGTGCCAGCAGCTTGGGAGGGGGTACTGGAAACACCATATATTTT.

A remark on this clonotype: One junction end does not reproduce the germline sequence, and a read error may be involved. The chain has TRBV20-1 and TRBJ2-5; D is uncertain. The CDR3 extends over 12 amino acids. Germline assignment: CDR1 DFQATT and CDR2 SNEGSKA (reference sequence). The CDR3 sequence is CSAREGPGTQYF. The CDR3 DNA reads as TGCAGTGCGAGAGAAGGACCGGGGACCCAGTACTTC.

This clonotype was detected many times. The chain has TRBV5-1 and TRBJ2-1; 9 nucleotides agree with TRBD2. V lost 4 bases, J lost 3 bases, and 8 bases stayed unmatched. The germline gives CDR1 SGHRS, CDR2 YFSETQ. The CDR3 totals 16 residues. CDR3 sequence (DNA): TGCGCCAGCAGCGCGGGGTCTAGCGGGATCTACAATGAGCAGTTCTTC. It yields the protein CASSAGSSGIYNEQFF.

This clonotype has a count of ten or more. In DNA, the CDR3 is TGTGCCAGCAGCGCCGACAGGGGCTCTACAGATACGCAGTATTTT. Its translation: CASSADRGSTDTQYF. The V gene is TRBV7-9, the J gene TRBJ2-3, with 8 bases matching TRBD1. The germline CDR1 and CDR2 sequences are SEHNR and FQNEAQ (reference sequence). The J segment lost 3 bases and the V segment lost 5 bases, leaving 7 bases of the junction unmatched. The CDR3 contains 15 residues.

This rearrangement joins TRBV10-3 to TRBJ2-2, with D hard to call. CDR1 is ENHRY and CDR2 is SYGVKD in the germline V gene. Trimming took 0 bases from V and 3 from J, leaving 8 bases between them. The length of the CDR3 is 15 residues. The CDR3 DNA reads as TGTGCCATCAGTGAGTCAGGGTCGGACACCGGGGAGCTGTTTTTT. Its protein is CAISESGSDTGELFF.

The chain has TRBV20-1 and TRBJ2-1; tentative D call: TRBD1 (6 bases). CDR1 and CDR2 from the germline V gene are DFQATT and SNEGSKA (reference sequence). The CDR3 consists of 15 residues. V was trimmed by 6 bases and J by 3 bases, leaving 18 bases between them. CDR3 DNA sequence: TGCAGTGCAGAAAACAGGGAAATATTCTACAATGAGCAGTTCTTC. Translating it yields CSAENREIFYNEQFF.

V and J are TRBV6-1 and TRBJ2-1; 9 bases line up with TRBD1. Germline CDR1 and CDR2: MNHNS and SASEGT. V dropped 6 bases and J dropped 7; count of bases not matched to a gene: 13. The CDR3 is 16 residues long. The CDR3 spells CASRTGTGKGRNEQFF. In nucleotides, the CDR3 is TGTGCCAGCAGAACCGGGACAGGGAAGGGGCGGAATGAGCAGTTCTTC.

This clonotype was picked up a small number of times. The chain couples TRBV7-6 to TRBJ2-3, with 7 nucleotides matching TRBD2. From germline, CDR1 is SGHVS and CDR2 FNYEAQ. This CDR3 has 16 residues. V shed 5 bases and J 4 bases; nucleotides not matched to a gene: 12. In DNA form, the CDR3 reads TGTGCCAGCAGCGCCGGGTCGGGGGGAATGGCAGATACGCAGTATTTT. Translated, it gives CASSAGSGGMADTQYF.

V and J are TRBV12-3 or TRBV12-4 and TRBJ2-4; 9 nucleotides match TRBD1. The CDR3 is 16 residues long. J was trimmed by 1 base and V by 6 bases; bases with no gene match: 7. CDR3 sequence: CASSSTGGSAKNIQYF. The CDR3 DNA sequence: TGTGCCAGCAGCTCGACAGGGGGGTCTGCCAAAAACATTCAGTACTTC.

This rearrangement joins TRBV20-1 to TRBJ2-3; D gene unclear. The CDR3 contains 16 residues. CDR1 and CDR2 from the germline V gene are DFQATT and SNEGSKA (reference sequence). The V end was cut by 0 bases, the J end by 1 base, with 14 bases between. The CDR3 sequence: CSARDPLAWGTDTQYF. CDR3 coding DNA: TGCAGTGCTAGAGATCCCCTGGCCTGGGGCACAGATACGCAGTATTTT.

This clonotype was detected ten times or more. The chain uses TRBV6-5 and TRBJ2-7; 10 bases agree with TRBD1. The ends lost 0 bases at V and 2 bases at J; junction bases unmatched: 4. The CDR3 is 16 residues long. Per germline, CDR1 MNHEY and CDR2 SVGAGI. The CDR3, as DNA: TGTGCCAGCAGTTACTCGGGGACAGGGGACCCCTACGAGCAGTACTTC. The encoded protein is CASSYSGTGDPYEQYF.

This clonotype showed up just a few times. The chain recombines TRBV5-1 with TRBJ2-7; possible D gene TRBD1, 6 bases. Trimming shortened V by 0 bases and J by 6 bases, and 16 bases separated the two germline ends. From germline, CDR1 is SGHRS and CDR2 YFSETQ. The CDR3 spans 15 residues. This CDR3 is CASSLGDTLALEQYF. Here the CDR3 DNA reads TGCGCCAGCAGCTTGGGGGACACACTCGCCCTCGAGCAGTACTTC.

V usage is TRBV6-1 and J usage is TRBJ2-1; TRBD1 matches at 8 bases. CDR3 length: 13 amino acids. The V gene end was trimmed by 4 bases and the J gene end by 12 bases; junction bases not matched to a gene: 8. From germline, CDR1 is MNHNS and CDR2 SASEGT. The CDR3 loop is CASSGDRGLAQFF. CDR3 DNA: TGTGCCAGCAGTGGAGACAGGGGTCTGGCGCAGTTCTTC.

This clonotype was counted only a few times. CDR3 coding DNA: TGCAGTGCTAAAGACGGACTCCCTACCGGGGAGCTGTTTTTT. Its protein is CSAKDGLPTGELFF. V is TRBV20-1 and J is TRBJ2-2; TRBD2 is a possible D gene (5 bases). Per the germline V gene, CDR1 is DFQATT and CDR2 is SNEGSKA (reference sequence). The CDR3 is 14 residues long. V was shortened by 4 bases and J by 5 bases, with 14 bases between the two germline ends.

V is TRBV29-1 and J is TRBJ2-3; no clear D. CDR1 SQVTM and CDR2 ANQGSEA come from the germline V gene. V lost 8 bases to trimming and J lost 0 bases, with 3 bases between them. The CDR3 is made up of 10 amino acids. CDR3 DNA: TGCAGCTTCAGCACAGATACGCAGTATTTT. Protein sequence: CSFSTDTQYF.

The chain couples TRBV7-9 to TRBJ1-1, with a weak D call TRBD1 (5 bases). Trimming left V 2 bases short and J 11 bases short, with 9 bases between. Germline V gene sequence: CDR1 SEHNR, CDR2 FQNEAQ (reference sequence). This CDR3 has 11 amino acids. The chain's CDR3 is CASSLIGAAFF. The CDR3 nucleotides read TGTGCCAGCAGCTTAATAGGGGCGGCTTTCTTT.

In its sample, this clonotype was seen a few times. At one end the junction does not follow the germline gene, possibly because of a read error. J is TRBJ2-7 and V is TRBV7-9; 10 bases line up with TRBD2. The CDR3 consists of 14 residues. Germline values: CDR1 SEHNR, CDR2 FQNEAQ (reference sequence). CDR3 nucleotides: TGTGCCAGCACCTTAGCGGGAGGATCGTACGAGCAGTACTTC. Encoded protein: CASTLAGGSYEQYF.

This sequence joins TRBV12-3 or TRBV12-4 and TRBJ2-5, with D maybe TRBD1 (5 bases). CDR3 length equals 12 residues. Trimming pared 6 bases from V and 5 bases from J, leaving 10 bases between. CDR3 loop: CASSSGLETQYF. Here the CDR3 DNA reads TGTGCCAGCAGCTCAGGGTTGGAGACCCAGTACTTC.

A few counts support this clonotype. The rearrangement uses TRBV5-1 and TRBJ2-7; weak D call: TRBD2 (6 bases). The CDR3 sequence is 14 residues long. Per germline, CDR1 SGHRS and CDR2 YFSETQ. The V gene lost 1 base and the J gene lost 3 bases, with 11 bases spanning the gap. The CDR3 coding sequence is TGCGCCAGCAGCTTGTACGCGGGGCTCTACGAGCAGTACTTC. This gives the protein CASSLYAGLYEQYF.

This clonotype was seen a few times. The chain has TRBV20-1 and TRBJ2-1; D gene ambiguous. The V end lost 3 bases, the J end lost 10 bases, and 13 bases lay between the germline ends. The germline gives CDR1 DFQATT, CDR2 SNEGSKA (reference sequence). The CDR3 totals 12 residues. The CDR3 nucleotides read TGCAGTGCTAGTTACGATTCGGTCGAGCAGTTCTTC. Translating gives CSASYDSVEQFF.

This clonotype was detected a few times. The V call is TRBV6-1, the J call TRBJ2-1, with TRBD1 matching 7 bases. Per the germline V gene, CDR1 is MNHNS and CDR2 is SASEGT. After removal of 9 bases from V and 3 bases from J, the junction contained 5 bases not matched to a gene. The CDR3 is 13 amino acids. For the CDR3, the DNA is TGTGCCAGAACAGGGGTTCTCTACAATGAGCAGTTCTTC. Translation: CARTGVLYNEQFF.

This chain links TRBV10-3 with TRBJ2-1, with TRBD2 matching 8 bases. Trimming at V came to 0 bases and at J to 8 bases, leaving 6 bases not matched to a gene. Germline CDR1 reads ENHRY; CDR2 reads SYGVKD. This CDR3 has 15 amino acids. In DNA, the CDR3 is TGTGCCATCAGTGAGTCTAGCGGGACTACTCATGAGCAGTTCTTC. Its protein product is CAISESSGTTHEQFF.

This clonotype came up many times. The chain joins TRBV28 to TRBJ1-4; D is unresolved. Between the trimmed V and J ends, which lost 6 bases and 5 bases, there was a span of 10 bases. CDR1 and CDR2 (germline): MDHEN, SYDVKM. CDR3 size: 13 residues. The CDR3 sequence: CASSRASNEKLFF. CDR3 in DNA: TGTGCCAGCAGCCGGGCCTCCAATGAAAAACTGTTTTTT.

This chain links TRBV10-3 with TRBJ2-3; 9 positions match TRBD2. Trimming took 6 bases from V and 8 from J; bases not matched to a gene: 12. CDR1 and CDR2 (germline): ENHRY, SYGVKD. This CDR3 has 15 amino acids. CDR3 residues: CAISRLADVPGTQYF. CDR3 DNA: TGTGCCATCAGCAGACTAGCGGACGTCCCGGGTACGCAGTATTTT.

This clonotype was recorded a few times. CDR3 region: CASSRTGSTDTQYF. The CDR3 DNA sequence: TGTGCCAGCAGCCGGACAGGGAGCACAGATACGCAGTATTTT. The chain carries TRBV7-9 and TRBJ2-3, with 8 bases matching TRBD1. V trimming: 5 bases; J trimming: 0 bases; junction bases outside the gene matches: 1. Germline V gene data show CDR1 as SEHNR and CDR2 as FQNEAQ (reference sequence). The length of the CDR3 is 14 residues.

The gene calls are TRBV3-1 and TRBJ2-3; D call uncertain. This CDR3 has 12 amino acids. Germline CDR1 is LGHDT and CDR2 is YNNKEL (reference sequence). Trimming removed 1 base at V and 12 bases at J, with 11 bases between. The DNA of the CDR3 is TGTGCCAGCAGCCAAGTAAGGACCGATCAGTATTTT. It encodes CASSQVRTDQYF.

This clonotype was found a few times. The J gene is TRBJ1-4, the V gene TRBV20-1, with 8 bases fitting TRBD1. J was trimmed by 5 bases and V by 3 bases; bases with no gene match: 5. Germline CDR1 is DFQATT and CDR2 is SNEGSKA (reference sequence). This CDR3 contains 14 residues. The CDR3 bases are TGCAGTGCTAGCACAGGGGGGGAAAATGAAAAACTGTTTTTT. Its protein product is CSASTGGENEKLFF.

The V and J genes are TRBV5-5 and TRBJ2-5, with D maybe TRBD1 (7 bases). This CDR3 is built from 15 residues. V dropped 0 bases and J dropped 5 bases, with 14 bases sitting between them. Germline assignment: CDR1 SGHKS and CDR2 YYEKEE (reference sequence). The CDR3: CASSLEVQGRETQYF. DNA of the CDR3: TGTGCCAGCAGCTTGGAAGTACAGGGGAGGGAGACCCAGTACTTC.

This clonotype was seen ten or more times. The V call is TRBV3-1, the J call TRBJ1-2; D unresolved. CDR3 length: 12 residues. V lost 2 bases and J lost 7, with 8 bases in between. Germline-derived CDR1 and CDR2 are LGHDT and YNNKEL (reference sequence). CDR3: CASSQPASGYTF. CDR3 DNA sequence: TGTGCCAGCAGCCAACCCGCCAGTGGCTACACCTTC.